This T cell receptor beta chain emerged from a study of blood T cell repertoires in COVID-19. Generated by immunoSEQ multiplex PCR, the TCRdb table keeps only in-frame clones and is missing some. Of 200,000 to 250,000 clones in the sample, 82% were seen once. V shed 4 bases and J shed 0 bases, with 6 bases lying between them. This CDR3 comprises 13 residues. In germline, CDR1 is SNHLY, CDR2 FYNNEI. The sample consisted of peripheral blood. The source of this sequence is a woman over 75 with acute or convalescent COVID-19. The genes are TRBV2 and TRBJ1-2; D unclear. CDR3 bases: TGTGCCAGCAGTGCGAGATCTAACTATGGCTACACCTTC. Amino acid sequence: CASSARSNYGYTF.